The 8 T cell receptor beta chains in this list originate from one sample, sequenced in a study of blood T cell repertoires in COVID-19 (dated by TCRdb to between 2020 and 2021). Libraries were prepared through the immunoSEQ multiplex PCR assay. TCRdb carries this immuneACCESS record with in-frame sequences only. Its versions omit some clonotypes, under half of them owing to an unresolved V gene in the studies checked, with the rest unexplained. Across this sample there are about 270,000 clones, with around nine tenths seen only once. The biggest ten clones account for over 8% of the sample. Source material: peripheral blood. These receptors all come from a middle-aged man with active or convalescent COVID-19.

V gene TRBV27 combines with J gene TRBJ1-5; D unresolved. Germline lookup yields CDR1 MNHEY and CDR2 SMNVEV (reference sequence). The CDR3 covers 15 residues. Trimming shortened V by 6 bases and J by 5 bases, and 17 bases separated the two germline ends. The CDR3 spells CASSLEGSRDQPQHF. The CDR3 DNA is TGTGCCAGCAGCCTAGAAGGGTCGAGGGATCAGCCCCAGCATTTT.

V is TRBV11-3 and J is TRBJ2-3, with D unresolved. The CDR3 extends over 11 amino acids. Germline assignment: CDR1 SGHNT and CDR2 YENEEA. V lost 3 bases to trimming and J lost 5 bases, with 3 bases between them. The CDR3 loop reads CASSFGDTQYF. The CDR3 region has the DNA TGTGCCAGCAGCTTCGGAGATACGCAGTATTTT.

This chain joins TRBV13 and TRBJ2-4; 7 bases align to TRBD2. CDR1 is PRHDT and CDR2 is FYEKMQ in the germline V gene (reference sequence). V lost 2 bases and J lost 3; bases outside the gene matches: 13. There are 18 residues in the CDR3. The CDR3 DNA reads TGTGCCAGCAGCTTATACTCCGGGGCAGGGAGGGGCAAAAACATTCAGTACTTC. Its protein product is CASSLYSGAGRGKNIQYF. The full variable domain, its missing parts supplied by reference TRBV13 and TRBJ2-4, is AAGVIQSPRHLIKEKRETATLKCYPIPRHDTVYWYQQGPGQDPQFLISFYEKMQSDKGSIPDRFSAQQFSDYHSELNMSSLELGDSALYFCASSLYSGAGRGKNIQYFGAGTRLSVL.

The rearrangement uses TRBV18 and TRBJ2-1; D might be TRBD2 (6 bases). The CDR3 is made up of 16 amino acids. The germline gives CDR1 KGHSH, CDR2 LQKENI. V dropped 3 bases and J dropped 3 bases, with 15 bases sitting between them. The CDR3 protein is CASSPGGRGNYNEQFF. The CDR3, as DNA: TGTGCCAGCTCACCGGGTGGGCGGGGTAACTACAATGAGCAGTTCTTC.

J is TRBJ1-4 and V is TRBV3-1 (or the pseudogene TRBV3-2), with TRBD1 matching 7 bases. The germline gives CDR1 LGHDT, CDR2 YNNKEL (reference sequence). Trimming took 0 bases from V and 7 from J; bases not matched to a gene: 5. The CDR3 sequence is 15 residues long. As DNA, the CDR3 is TGTGCCAGCAGCCAAGAATGGGACAGCAGTGAAAAACTGTTTTTT. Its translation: CASSQEWDSSEKLFF.

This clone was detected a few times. The CDR3 DNA follows: TGTGCCAGCACCGCCGGAGCGGGCGGCTCCTACGAGCAGTACTTC. Translating it yields CASTAGAGGSYEQYF. The V gene is TRBV27, the J gene TRBJ2-7, with D possibly matching TRBD2 (6 bases). This CDR3 is built from 15 residues. The ends were cut back, 7 bases at V and 0 bases at J, with 16 bases in the middle. Germline V gene sequence: CDR1 MNHEY, CDR2 SMNVEV (reference sequence).

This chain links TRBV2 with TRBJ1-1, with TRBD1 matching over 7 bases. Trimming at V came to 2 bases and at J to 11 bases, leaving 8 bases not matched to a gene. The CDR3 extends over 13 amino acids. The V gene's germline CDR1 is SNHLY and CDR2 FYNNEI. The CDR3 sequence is CASSEKTGVRAFF. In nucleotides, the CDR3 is TGTGCCAGCAGTGAAAAAACAGGGGTAAGGGCTTTCTTT.

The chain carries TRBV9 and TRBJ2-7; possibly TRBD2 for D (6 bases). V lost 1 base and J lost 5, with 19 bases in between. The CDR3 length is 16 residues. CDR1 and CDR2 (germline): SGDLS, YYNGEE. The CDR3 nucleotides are TGTGCCAGCAGCGTATCGGGCAGCGGGTTAAGCCACGAGCAGTACTTC. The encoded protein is CASSVSGSGLSHEQYF.